This T cell receptor beta chain was identified during a study of blood T cell repertoires in COVID-19. Background on the study: Some COVID-19 samples were acute and others convalescent; all came from the United States, Italy and Spain. In each case, the material was cDNA or gDNA derived from T cells, B-cell-depleted T cells, or PBMCs.

CDR1 is SQVTM and CDR2 is ANQGSEA in the germline V gene. The trim removed 6 bases at V and 2 bases at J, leaving 3 bases unmatched. This CDR3 is 12 amino acids long. Per the original methods: From reference gene primer amplification, estimates of nucleated cell counts were derived. Assay: immunoSEQ multiplex PCR; the TCRdb copy retains only in-frame clones and omits some. V, J and clone size are those of that table, while D and trimming were read from the DNA. The sample holds about 240,000 clones; about 88% are singletons and the top ten take 0.99%. Input material: peripheral blood. This sequence was found in a middle-aged woman who had recovered from COVID-19. The rearrangement links TRBV29-1 to TRBJ1-2; 7 bases fit TRBD1. The CDR3 protein is CSVWTGNYGYTF. CDR3 coding DNA: TGCAGCGTATGGACAGGAAACTATGGCTACACCTTC. Filled out from reference TRBV29-1 and TRBJ1-2, the complete variable domain reads SAVISQKPSRDICQRGTSLTIQCQVDSQVTMMFWYRQQPGQSLTLIATANQGSEATYESGFVIDKFPISRPNLTFSTLTVSNMSPEDSSIYLCSVWTGNYGYTFGSGTRLTVV.